This TCR beta chain was sequenced for a study of T cells after yellow fever vaccination. Study conclusions and caveats: Contamination by abundant bulk-population clonotypes could be present in FACS-sorted repertoires.

Trimming took 6 bases from V and 4 from J, leaving 11 bases between them. Germline V gene sequence: CDR1 SGHDT, CDR2 YYEEEE. CDR3 length: 14 amino acids. Using its own MiXCR run on the 5' RACE reads, TCRdb lists one record per CDR3 protein. The table shows fewer than 350,000 distinct CDR3 sequences, with 4% to 5.5% occurring only once. This clonotype occurred many times. What it recognizes is unknown. The sequence came from a man younger than 30 who received the YFV17D yellow fever vaccine. Source: PBMCs, taken 15 days after the yellow fever booster vaccination. The rearrangement joins TRBV5-6 to TRBJ2-6; D gene unclear. As DNA, the CDR3 is TGTGCCAGCAACTTTCTGTCCGGGGCCAACGTCCTGACTTTC. It translates to CASNFLSGANVLTF. The whole variable domain, filled in from reference TRBV5-6 and TRBJ2-6, reads DAGVTQSPTHLIKTRGQQVTLRCSPKSGHDTVSWYQQALGQGPQFIFQYYEEEERQRGNFPDRFSGHQFPNYSSELNVNALLLGDSALYLCASNFLSGANVLTFGAGSRLTVL.